The clone carrying this T cell receptor beta chain was observed once. Its antigen is undetermined. RNA extraction was followed by reverse transcription into cDNA, which acted as the sequencing template. TCRdb's table, derived via immunoSEQ multiplex PCR, lists solely in-frame clones and lacks some. The data contain 50,000 to 70,000 clones, around 47% of them singletons. This entry is derived from a study of CD8+ T cells in alopecia areata. Study results and limitations: Normal scalp showed lower clonality than lesional scalp, especially alopecia totalis/universalis.

Lesional scalp punch biopsies and peripheral blood were collected from alopecia areata patients. Sequenced sample: NKG2D-low CD8+ T cells sorted from blood. The TCR was taken from a human donor with alopecia areata.

CDR3 in amino acids: CASTPLGGWYTEAFF. As DNA, the CDR3 is TGTGCCAGCACGCCCCTGGGGGGATGGTACACTGAAGCTTTCTTT. The rearrangement joins TRBV27 to TRBJ1-1; a possible D gene is TRBD1 (5 bases). The CDR3 loop spans 15 amino acids. The V and J ends lost 7 bases and 3 bases respectively, with 18 bases between them. Germline CDR1 and CDR2: MNHEY and SMNVEV (reference sequence).